The 23 T cell receptor beta chains below were found in one sample sequenced in a study of blood T cell repertoires in COVID-19. Using immunoSEQ multiplex PCR, the repertoire was profiled, and TCRdb retains in-frame clones only, with some absent. The sample holds about 100,000 clones, approximately 90% seen once. The sequencing sample was made of peripheral blood. The receptors here all came from a woman aged 25 to 39 with acute or convalescent COVID-19.

This chain joins TRBV6-5 and TRBJ1-5; D might be TRBD1 (6 bases). Germline CDR1 MNHEY, CDR2 SVGAGI. Trimming shortened V by 6 bases and J by 6 bases, and 15 bases separated the two germline ends. There are 14 residues in the CDR3. The CDR3 bases are TGTGCCAGCAGGGGAACAGGGTTTGGTCAGCCCCAGCATTTT. Its translation is CASRGTGFGQPQHF.

This chain uses TRBV18 with TRBJ2-6, with 8 bases aligning to TRBD1. V shed 3 bases, J shed 4 bases, and the junction held 14 bases outside the gene matches. From germline, CDR1 is KGHSH and CDR2 LQKENI. The CDR3 is 19 residues long. CDR3 region: CASSPTAQQGGSGANVLTF. The CDR3 nucleotides read TGTGCCAGCTCACCTACAGCCCAACAGGGGGGTTCCGGGGCCAACGTCCTGACTTTC.

The chain uses TRBV24-1 and TRBJ2-7; TRBD2 aligns across 8 bases. From germline, CDR1 is KGHDR and CDR2 SFDVKD. The V segment lost 6 bases and the J segment 0 bases; nucleotides outside the gene matches: 6. There are 15 residues in the CDR3. The CDR3 DNA reads as TGTGCCACCAGTCCCCGGGGGGGCCTCTCCTACGAGCAGTACTTC. Its protein product is CATSPRGGLSYEQYF.

The chain employs TRBV5-1 and TRBJ2-2; weak D call: TRBD1 (5 bases). The germline V gene has CDR1 SGHRS and CDR2 YFSETQ. Trimming stripped 4 bases from V and 3 bases from J, with 16 bases between. This CDR3 comprises 16 residues. CDR3 amino acids: CASSKPVQGDTGELFF. The CDR3 region has the DNA TGCGCCAGCAGCAAACCGGTCCAAGGGGACACCGGGGAGCTGTTTTTT. The full variable domain, with the rest looked up from reference TRBV5-1 and TRBJ2-2, is KAGVTQTPRYLIKTRGQQVTLSCSPISGHRSVSWYQQTPGQGLQFLFEYFSETQRNKGNFPGRFSGRQFSNSRSEMNVSTLELGDSALYLCASSKPVQGDTGELFFGEGSRLTVL.

The V gene is TRBV27, the J gene TRBJ2-2; no firm D call. Germline V CDR1 and CDR2: MNHEY, SMNVEV (reference sequence). The CDR3 is 13 residues long. The V end was cut by 6 bases, the J end by 3 bases, with 8 bases between. The CDR3 sequence is CASSPVYTGELFF. The CDR3 DNA sequence: TGTGCCAGCAGCCCAGTTTACACCGGGGAGCTGTTTTTT.

The chain carries TRBV4-2 and TRBJ1-5; 7 bases match TRBD1. The CDR3 is 14 amino acids. The germline gives CDR1 LGHNA, CDR2 YNFKEQ. V lost 1 base to trimming and J lost 7 bases; unmatched junction nucleotides: 4. This CDR3 reads CASSQVAGGQPQHF. CDR3 coding DNA: TGTGCCAGCAGCCAAGTGGCAGGGGGACAGCCCCAGCATTTT.

This clone was recorded only once. This chain joins TRBV7-8 and TRBJ2-1, with D maybe TRBD1 (6 bases). Deletions cut 1 base from V and 5 bases from J, with 12 bases between. CDR1 SGHVS and CDR2 FQNEAQ come from the germline V gene. The CDR3 runs to 15 residues. CDR3 residues: CASSLGRGPHNEQFF. CDR3 bases: TGTGCCAGCAGCTTAGGCAGGGGCCCCCACAATGAGCAGTTCTTC.

This chain uses TRBV2 with TRBJ1-2; TRBD1 aligns across 9 bases. V lost 8 bases and J lost 6; bases outside the gene matches: 4. The germline V gene encodes CDR1 SNHLY and CDR2 FYNNEI. The CDR3 loop spans 12 amino acids. For the CDR3, the DNA is TGTGCCAGCGAGGGACAGGGCGATGGCTACACCTTC. This translates into CASEGQGDGYTF.

The chain is built from TRBV19 and TRBJ2-5; TRBD2 might be the D (6 bases). Germline-derived CDR1 and CDR2 are LNHDA and SQIVND (reference sequence). The CDR3 totals 14 residues. V lost 1 base, J lost 5 bases, and 11 bases lay in between. The CDR3 sequence: CASSIGLVGETQYF. CDR3 in DNA: TGTGCCAGTAGTATAGGACTAGTCGGGGAGACCCAGTACTTC.

J is TRBJ2-7 and V is TRBV7-8; D is possibly TRBD2 (5 bases). This CDR3 region has 15 residues. V lost 5 bases and J 4 bases, leaving 18 bases between the germline ends. Germline CDR1 reads SGHVS; CDR2 reads FQNEAQ. CDR3 bases: TGTGCCAGCAGCCCAACCTCAGGAGGCCTATACGAGCAGTACTTC. It codes for CASSPTSGGLYEQYF. Full variable domain (missing parts from reference TRBV7-8 and TRBJ2-7): GAGVSQSPRYKVAKRGQDVALRCDPISGHVSLFWYQQALGQGPEFLTYFQNEAQLDKSGLPSDRFFAERPEGSVSTLKIQRTQQEDSAVYLCASSPTSGGLYEQYFGPGTRLTVT.

V and J are TRBV7-9 and TRBJ2-7; D perhaps matches TRBD1 (7 bases). CDR3 size: 19 residues. Germline V lookup: CDR1 SEHNR, CDR2 FQNEAQ (reference sequence). V shed 5 bases and J shed 4 bases, with 30 bases lying between them. The CDR3: CASSPAKGGGSRGPYEQYF. The DNA of the CDR3 is TGTGCCAGCAGCCCCGCCAAAGGAGGAGGGAGTAGGGGGCCTTACGAGCAGTACTTC.

This clone was detected only a few times. The V gene is TRBV30, the J gene TRBJ2-6, with 12 bases lining up with TRBD2. In germline, CDR1 is GTSNPN, CDR2 SVGIG (reference sequence). This CDR3 spans 17 amino acids. The V gene end was trimmed by 2 bases and the J gene end by 2 bases; junction bases not matched to a gene: 4. The CDR3: CAWSRLAGVAGANVLTF. DNA for the CDR3: TGTGCCTGGAGTAGACTAGCGGGGGTTGCTGGGGCCAACGTCCTGACTTTC.

This clone was recorded at least ten times. This chain joins TRBV1 and TRBJ1-1. TRBV1 is marked as a pseudogene. The CDR3 length is 16 residues. This CDR3 reads CTSSQWTRETNTEAFF. The CDR3, as DNA: TGCACCAGCAGCCAATGGACCCGGGAGACGAACACTGAAGCTTTCTTT.

The V and J genes are TRBV11-3 and TRBJ1-1, with TRBD1 as a possible D gene (6 bases). CDR3 length: 17 amino acids. The germline CDR1 and CDR2 sequences are SGHNT and YENEEA. Deletions cut 1 base from V and 0 bases from J, with 15 bases between. The CDR3 region is CASSLGVFGTMNTEAFF. The CDR3 DNA is TGTGCCAGCAGCTTAGGGGTTTTCGGGACAATGAACACTGAAGCTTTCTTT.

V and J are TRBV5-1 and TRBJ2-7; TRBD2 is a possible D gene (5 bases). Per the germline V gene, CDR1 is SGHRS and CDR2 is YFSETQ. The CDR3 extends over 13 amino acids. V was pared by 0 bases and J by 6 bases, with 10 bases between. For the CDR3, the DNA is TGCGCCAGCAGCTTGGGACCGGGAATCGAGCAGTACTTC. This codes for CASSLGPGIEQYF.

The chain carries TRBV7-9 and TRBJ1-2; D call uncertain. Trimming left V 11 bases short and J 6 bases short, with 7 bases between. This CDR3 has 9 residues. Germline V gene sequence: CDR1 SEHNR, CDR2 FQNEAQ (reference sequence). In DNA, the CDR3 is TGTGCCCCATCGGATGGCTACACCTTC. Its protein product is CAPSDGYTF.

The chain carries TRBV28 and TRBJ1-1; 8 nucleotides line up with TRBD1. Losses at the gene ends were 6 bases for V and 3 bases for J; bases not matched to a gene: 6. Germline V gene lookup returns CDR1 MDHEN and CDR2 SYDVKM. The CDR3 sequence is 14 residues long. The DNA of the CDR3 is TGTGCCAGCAGCCGGGCAGGGGGCTACACTGAAGCTTTCTTT. Its translation is CASSRAGGYTEAFF.

The rearrangement links TRBV24-1 to TRBJ1-5, with a tentative D call TRBD1 (6 bases). Trimming stripped 11 bases from V and 9 bases from J, with 19 bases between. The CDR3 covers 13 residues. CDR1 and CDR2 from the germline V gene are KGHDR and SFDVKD. CDR3 residues: CAMRGLRGRPQHF. CDR3 in DNA: TGTGCCATGAGGGGGTTACGAGGTAGGCCCCAGCATTTT.

V and J are TRBV5-1 and TRBJ1-1, with D tentatively TRBD1 (5 bases). Germline V gene lookup returns CDR1 SGHRS and CDR2 YFSETQ. The ends were cut back, 2 bases at V and 5 bases at J, with 16 bases in the middle. The CDR3 is 15 residues long. CDR3 in amino acids: CASSLESPGVTEAFF. For the CDR3, the DNA is TGCGCCAGCAGCTTAGAATCACCGGGGGTGACTGAAGCTTTCTTT. Full variable domain (remainder filled in from reference TRBV5-1 and TRBJ1-1): KAGVTQTPRYLIKTRGQQVTLSCSPISGHRSVSWYQQTPGQGLQFLFEYFSETQRNKGNFPGRFSGRQFSNSRSEMNVSTLELGDSALYLCASSLESPGVTEAFFGQGTRLTVV.

V usage is TRBV13 and J usage is TRBJ2-3, with 7 nucleotides matching TRBD1. The CDR3 is 14 residues long. Germline V gene sequence: CDR1 PRHDT, CDR2 FYEKMQ (reference sequence). Trimming cost V 7 bases and J 3 bases; bases outside gene matches: 7. The CDR3 region is CASMGTGETDTQYF. As DNA, the CDR3 is TGTGCCAGCATGGGTACAGGGGAAACAGATACGCAGTATTTT. Variable domain in full (rest from reference TRBV13 and TRBJ2-3): AAGVIQSPRHLIKEKRETATLKCYPIPRHDTVYWYQQGPGQDPQFLISFYEKMQSDKGSIPDRFSAQQFSDYHSELNMSSLELGDSALYFCASMGTGETDTQYFGPGTRLTVL.

V and J are TRBV3-1 (or the pseudogene TRBV3-2) and TRBJ2-7, with 9 nucleotides matching TRBD1. The CDR3 spans 17 residues. Per germline, CDR1 LGHDT and CDR2 YNNKEL (reference sequence). The junction had 12 bases not matched to a gene; V was cut back by 0 bases and J by 6 bases. As DNA, the CDR3 is TGTGCCAGCAGCCAAGATAGGTTAGGACAGGGGTTTGCCGAGCAGTACTTC. This gives the protein CASSQDRLGQGFAEQYF.

The chain uses TRBV7-8 and TRBJ2-1, with a weak D call TRBD1 (5 bases). This CDR3 spans 11 amino acids. V was pared by 2 bases and J by 10 bases, with 6 bases between. In germline, CDR1 is SGHVS, CDR2 FQNEAQ. This CDR3 reads CASSLQGEQFF. The CDR3 DNA reads TGTGCCAGCAGCTTACAGGGAGAGCAGTTCTTC.

The chain joins TRBV11-3 to TRBJ1-1; weak D call: TRBD1 (5 bases). CDR1 is SGHNT, CDR2 YENEEA, per germline. The V end was cut by 2 bases, the J end by 4 bases, with 5 bases between. The CDR3 contains 12 residues. In DNA, the CDR3 is TGTGCCAGCAGCTTACAGGGCACTGAAGCTTTCTTT. It specifies CASSLQGTEAFF.